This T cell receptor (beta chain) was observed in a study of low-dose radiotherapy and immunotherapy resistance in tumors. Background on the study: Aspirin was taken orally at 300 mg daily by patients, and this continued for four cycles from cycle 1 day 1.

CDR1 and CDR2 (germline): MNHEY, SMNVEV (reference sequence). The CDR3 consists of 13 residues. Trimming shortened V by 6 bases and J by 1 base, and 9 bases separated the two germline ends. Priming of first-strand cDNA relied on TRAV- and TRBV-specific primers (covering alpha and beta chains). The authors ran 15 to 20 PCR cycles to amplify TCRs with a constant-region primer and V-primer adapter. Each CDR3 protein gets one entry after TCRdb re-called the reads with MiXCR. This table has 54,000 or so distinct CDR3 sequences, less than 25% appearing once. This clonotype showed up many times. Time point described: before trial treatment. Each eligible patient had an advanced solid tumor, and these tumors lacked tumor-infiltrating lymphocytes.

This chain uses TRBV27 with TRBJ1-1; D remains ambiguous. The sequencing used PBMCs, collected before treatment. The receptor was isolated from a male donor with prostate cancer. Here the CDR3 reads CASSRGRNTEAFF. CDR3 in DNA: TGTGCCAGCAGCCGAGGGCGGAACACTGAAGCTTTCTTT.